Listed here are 17 T cell receptor beta chains from one sample, sequenced in a study of CD8+ T cells in alopecia areata. Extracted RNA was reverse transcribed, and the resulting cDNA served as sequencing template. The protocol was immunoSEQ multiplex PCR, while the TCRdb copy is restricted to in-frame clones and leaves out a portion. The sample has 110,000 or so clones, around three fifths seen once. Treatment of the sample: oral pan-JAK inhibitor, 5-10 mg twice daily. Sample: CD4+ T cells sorted from blood, taken at week 24, from a patient treated with tofacitinib. These receptors originate from a human donor with alopecia areata.

This clone was seen at least ten times. This rearrangement joins TRBV19 to TRBJ2-1; D may be TRBD2 (6 bases). Trimming removed 0 bases from V and 8 bases from J, with 8 bases in between. Germline values: CDR1 LNHDA, CDR2 SQIVND (reference sequence). This CDR3 region has 13 residues. CDR3 sequence (DNA): TGTGCCAGTAGTATAGATGGAGGGTATGAGCAGTTCTTC. Protein sequence: CASSIDGGYEQFF.

The gene calls are TRBV6-6 and TRBJ2-5; D tentatively fits TRBD1 or TRBD2 (6 bases each). V lost 7 bases and J 2 bases, leaving 11 bases between the germline ends. The CDR3 consists of 13 residues. Germline V CDR1 and CDR2: MNHNY, SVGAGI (reference sequence). CDR3 in amino acids: CASMGGMQETQYF. The CDR3 DNA reads TGTGCCAGCATGGGGGGCATGCAAGAGACCCAGTACTTC.

The rearrangement joins TRBV4-3 to TRBJ2-5, with a weak D call TRBD1 (5 bases). Germline values: CDR1 LGHNA, CDR2 YSLEER. V gave up 4 bases and J gave up 5 bases, with 11 bases separating them. The CDR3 runs 13 residues. For the CDR3, the DNA is TGCGCCAGCAGCCGAGCAGGGCGGGAGACCCAGTACTTC. Translated: CASSRAGRETQYF.

The V and J genes are TRBV10-3 and TRBJ2-7; D is ambiguous. The CDR3 spans 13 residues. V was clipped by 6 bases and J by 5 bases, with 14 bases between them. Germline V gene sequence: CDR1 ENHRY, CDR2 SYGVKD. The CDR3: CAISGDLGNEQYF. CDR3 nucleotides: TGTGCCATCAGCGGAGACCTAGGGAACGAGCAGTACTTC.

This rearrangement joins TRBV30 to TRBJ1-2; TRBD1 is a possible D gene (5 bases). Trimming removed 3 bases at V and 5 bases at J, with 13 bases between. The germline gives CDR1 GTSNPN, CDR2 SVGIG (reference sequence). This CDR3 is 13 amino acids long. This chain's CDR3 is CAWSPGPGYGYTF. CDR3 nucleotides: TGTGCCTGGAGCCCGGGACCTGGGTATGGCTACACCTTC.

The chain combines TRBV4-2 with TRBJ2-2; D unresolved. With 4 bases removed from V and 0 bases from J, the gap between germline ends came to 24 bases. The CDR3 loop spans 20 amino acids. CDR1 is LGHNA and CDR2 is YNFKEQ in the germline V gene. Written as DNA, the CDR3 is TGTGCCAGCAGCCTTACTTGGGTACCCAACTCCCCGACGAACACCGGGGAGCTGTTTTTT. It encodes CASSLTWVPNSPTNTGELFF.

The gene calls are TRBV23-1 and TRBJ2-1; D remains unclear. TRBV23-1 is annotated as an ORF whose role is uncertain. The CDR3 has 18 residues. Trimming cost V 4 bases and J 4 bases, with 23 bases left between them. DNA for the CDR3: TGCGCCAGCAGTCCCAATCATTCGTGTCCCGGAGTATACAATGAGCAGTTCTTC. It yields the protein CASSPNHSCPGVYNEQFF.

This clone was recorded once. This rearrangement joins TRBV27 to TRBJ2-7; the match to TRBD2 covers 8 bases. This CDR3 has 15 amino acids. With V trimmed by 5 bases and J by 6 bases, 12 bases remained unmatched. CDR1 and CDR2 (germline): MNHEY, SMNVEV (reference sequence). Here the CDR3 reads CASSLATGGPSEQYF. CDR3 coding DNA: TGTGCCAGCAGTCTAGCCACGGGGGGGCCGTCCGAGCAGTACTTC.

CDR3 nucleotide sequence: TGTGCCTCTCCGGGACAGGGGGCTTATACGCAGTATTTT. This codes for CASPGQGAYTQYF. The chain recombines TRBV30 with TRBJ2-3; TRBD1 matches 12 bases. Per germline, CDR1 GTSNPN and CDR2 SVGIG (reference sequence). The V and J ends lost 7 bases and 7 bases, in that order; junction bases with no gene match: 6. The length of the CDR3 is 13 residues.

The rearrangement joins TRBV5-6 to TRBJ1-1, with D possibly being TRBD1 (5 bases). The CDR3 covers 12 residues. Per the germline V gene, CDR1 is SGHDT and CDR2 is YYEEEE. V lost 1 base to trimming and J lost 11 bases, with 12 bases between them. The CDR3 spells CASSLRQGGAFF. The CDR3 bases are TGTGCCAGCAGCTTGCGCCAGGGTGGGGCTTTCTTT. Complete variable domain (other parts from reference TRBV5-6 and TRBJ1-1): DAGVTQSPTHLIKTRGQQVTLRCSPKSGHDTVSWYQQALGQGPQFIFQYYEEEERQRGNFPDRFSGHQFPNYSSELNVNALLLGDSALYLCASSLRQGGAFFGQGTRLTVV.

The chain recombines TRBV4-1 with TRBJ2-5; D is undetermined. CDR1 and CDR2 from the germline V gene are MGHRA and YSYEKL. This CDR3 contains 14 residues. Trimming removed 3 bases at V and 1 base at J, with 9 bases between. The CDR3 DNA is TGCGCCAGCAGCCACTCCGGCCGCCAAGAGACCCAGTACTTC. Protein product: CASSHSGRQETQYF.

This chain links TRBV27 with TRBJ2-7; D call uncertain. The CDR3 has 11 residues. Germline loops: CDR1 MNHEY, CDR2 SMNVEV (reference sequence). V was pared by 3 bases and J by 5 bases, with 5 bases between. As DNA, the CDR3 is TGTGCCAGCAGTTTGGAGAACGAGCAGTACTTC. This sequence encodes CASSLENEQYF.

The V and J genes are TRBV23-1 and TRBJ1-1; 8 bases line up with TRBD1. TRBV23-1 is filed as an ORF, its function uncertain. The CDR3 runs 15 residues. The ends lost 2 bases at V and 4 bases at J; junction bases unmatched: 6. CDR3 protein: CASSQDRGCGTEAFF. The CDR3 DNA reads TGCGCCAGCAGTCAAGACAGGGGATGCGGCACTGAAGCTTTCTTT.

The V gene is TRBV15, the J gene TRBJ1-5; the D is unclear. The CDR3 runs to 15 residues. The V gene's germline CDR1 is LNHNV and CDR2 YYDKDF (reference sequence). The ends were cut back, 0 bases at V and 2 bases at J, with 8 bases in the middle. CDR3 region: CATSRDLLGNQPQHF. DNA for the CDR3: TGTGCCACCAGCAGAGATCTGCTAGGCAATCAGCCCCAGCATTTT.

V usage is TRBV5-1 and J usage is TRBJ2-2; tentatively, D is TRBD2 (5 bases). Per the germline V gene, CDR1 is SGHRS and CDR2 is YFSETQ. The V gene lost 3 bases and the J gene lost 1 base, with 10 bases spanning the gap. The CDR3 contains 15 residues. The CDR3 coding sequence is TGCGCCAGCAGCTCCGGGATCCTGAACACCGGGGAGCTGTTTTTT. Residues: CASSSGILNTGELFF. The whole variable domain, remainder taken from reference TRBV5-1 and TRBJ2-2, is KAGVTQTPRYLIKTRGQQVTLSCSPISGHRSVSWYQQTPGQGLQFLFEYFSETQRNKGNFPGRFSGRQFSNSRSEMNVSTLELGDSALYLCASSSGILNTGELFFGEGSRLTVL.

This chain uses TRBV5-1 with TRBJ2-1; 7 positions match TRBD1. The J segment lost 9 bases and the V segment lost 0 bases, leaving 15 bases of the junction unmatched. Germline V gene lookup returns CDR1 SGHRS and CDR2 YFSETQ. The CDR3 is 17 residues long. CDR3 sequence reads: CASSLEPTGTDRGEQFF. CDR3 nucleotides: TGCGCCAGCAGCTTGGAACCCACCGGGACAGACCGGGGTGAGCAGTTCTTC.

This sequence joins TRBV29-1 and TRBJ2-7; 10 bases are a match to TRBD2. Germline CDR1 SQVTM, CDR2 ANQGSEA. This CDR3 has 14 residues. The ends lost 4 bases at V and 2 bases at J; junction bases unmatched: 5. The CDR3, as DNA: TGCAGCGTTGGGGCTAGCGGGGGCACCTACGAGCAGTACTTC. Translating it yields CSVGASGGTYEQYF.